This T cell receptor beta chain was observed in a study of CD8+ T cells in alopecia areata. Study overall: Treated patients were scored for severity by percent of scalp affected.

It was cDNA, reverse transcribed from extracted RNA, that served as the sequencing template. Assay: immunoSEQ multiplex PCR; the TCRdb copy retains only in-frame clones and omits some. The table includes 190,000 or so clones, roughly 50% detected once. Trimming took off 5 bases at V and 1 base at J, with 6 bases between the two ends. This CDR3 has 14 amino acids. CDR1 is PRHDT and CDR2 is FYEKMQ in the germline V gene (reference sequence). Whole-study results and caveats: Tofacitinib significantly lowered scalp clonality and expanded CD8+ clones among the top 100. Scalp sequencing captures resident alphabeta T cells of normal skin too.

Treatment meaning: oral pan-JAK inhibitor, 5-10 mg twice daily. Collected material from alopecia areata patients comprised lesional scalp punch biopsies and peripheral blood. About this clone: As yet, its antigen is unknown.

The rearrangement joins TRBV13 to TRBJ2-6; D uncertain. Source: CD8+ T cells sorted from blood, taken at week 24, from a patient treated with tofacitinib. The sequence came from a human donor with alopecia areata. The CDR3 DNA reads as TGTGCCAGCAGCCCTGGGTCTGGGGCCAACGTCCTGACTTTC. It translates to CASSPGSGANVLTF.